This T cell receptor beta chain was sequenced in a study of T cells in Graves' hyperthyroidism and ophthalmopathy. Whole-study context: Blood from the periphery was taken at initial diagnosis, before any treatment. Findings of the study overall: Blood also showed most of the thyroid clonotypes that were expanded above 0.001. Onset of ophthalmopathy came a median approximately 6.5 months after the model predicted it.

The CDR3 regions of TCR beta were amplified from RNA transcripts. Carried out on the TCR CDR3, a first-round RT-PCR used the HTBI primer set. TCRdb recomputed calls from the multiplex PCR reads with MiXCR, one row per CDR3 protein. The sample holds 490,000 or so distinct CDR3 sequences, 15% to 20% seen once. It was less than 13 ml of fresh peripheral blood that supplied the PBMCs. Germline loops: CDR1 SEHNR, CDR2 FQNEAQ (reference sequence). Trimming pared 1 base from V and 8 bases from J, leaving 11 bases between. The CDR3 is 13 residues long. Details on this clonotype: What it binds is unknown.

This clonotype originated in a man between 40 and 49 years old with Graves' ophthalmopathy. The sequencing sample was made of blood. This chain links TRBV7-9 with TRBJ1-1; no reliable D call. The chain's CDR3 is CASSLVTLNEAFF. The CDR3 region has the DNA TGTGCCAGCAGCTTAGTTACCTTGAACGAAGCTTTCTTT.